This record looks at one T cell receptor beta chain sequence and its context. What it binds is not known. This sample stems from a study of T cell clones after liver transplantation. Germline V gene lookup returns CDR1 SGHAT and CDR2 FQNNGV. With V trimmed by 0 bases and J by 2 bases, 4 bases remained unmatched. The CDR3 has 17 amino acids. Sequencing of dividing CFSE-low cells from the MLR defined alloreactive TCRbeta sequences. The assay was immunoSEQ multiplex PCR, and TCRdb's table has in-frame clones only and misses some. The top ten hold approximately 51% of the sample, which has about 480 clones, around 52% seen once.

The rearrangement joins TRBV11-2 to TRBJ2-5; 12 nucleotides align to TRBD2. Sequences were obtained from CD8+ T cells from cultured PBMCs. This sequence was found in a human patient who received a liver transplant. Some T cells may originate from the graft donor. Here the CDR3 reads CASSLELAGGDQETQYF. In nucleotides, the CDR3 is TGTGCCAGCAGCTTAGAACTAGCGGGGGGTGATCAAGAGACCCAGTACTTC. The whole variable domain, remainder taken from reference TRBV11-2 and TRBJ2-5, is EAGVAQSPRYKIIEKRQSVAFWCNPISGHATLYWYQQILGQGPKLLIQFQNNGVVDDSQLPKDRFSAERLKGVDSTLKIQPAKLEDSAVYLCASSLELAGGDQETQYFGPGTRLLVL.